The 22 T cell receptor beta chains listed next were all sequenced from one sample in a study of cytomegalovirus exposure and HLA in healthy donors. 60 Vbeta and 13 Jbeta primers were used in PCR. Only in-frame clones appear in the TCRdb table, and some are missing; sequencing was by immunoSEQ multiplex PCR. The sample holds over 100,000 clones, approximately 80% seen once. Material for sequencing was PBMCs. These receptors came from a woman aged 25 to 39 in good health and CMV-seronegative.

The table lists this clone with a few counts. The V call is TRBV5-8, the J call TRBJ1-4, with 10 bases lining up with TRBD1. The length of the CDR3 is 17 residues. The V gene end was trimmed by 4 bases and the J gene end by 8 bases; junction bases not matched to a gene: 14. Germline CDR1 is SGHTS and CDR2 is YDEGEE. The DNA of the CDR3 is TGTGCCAGCAGCCAAGATACCCCCGGACAGGGGGGGGAAAAACTGTTTTTT. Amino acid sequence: CASSQDTPGQGGEKLFF.

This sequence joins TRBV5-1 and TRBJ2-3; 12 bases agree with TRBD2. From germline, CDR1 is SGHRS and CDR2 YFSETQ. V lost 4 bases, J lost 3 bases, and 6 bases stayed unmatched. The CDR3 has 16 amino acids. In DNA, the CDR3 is TGCGCCAGCAGCCCTCTAGCGGGAGGGCAAACAGATACGCAGTATTTT. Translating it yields CASSPLAGGQTDTQYF.

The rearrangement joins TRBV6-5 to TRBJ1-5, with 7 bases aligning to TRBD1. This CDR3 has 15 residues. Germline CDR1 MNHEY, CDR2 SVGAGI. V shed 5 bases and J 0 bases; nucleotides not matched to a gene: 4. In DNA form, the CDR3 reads TGTGCCAGCAGTCGGACAGGCAATAGCAATCAGCCCCAGCATTTT. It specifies CASSRTGNSNQPQHF.

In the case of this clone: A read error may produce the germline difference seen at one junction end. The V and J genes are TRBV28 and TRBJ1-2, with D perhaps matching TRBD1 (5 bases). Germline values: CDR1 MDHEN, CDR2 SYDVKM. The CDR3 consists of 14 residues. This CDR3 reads CASGLDTITYGYTF. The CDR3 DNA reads TGTGCCAGCGGTTTGGACACTATCACCTATGGCTACACCTTC.

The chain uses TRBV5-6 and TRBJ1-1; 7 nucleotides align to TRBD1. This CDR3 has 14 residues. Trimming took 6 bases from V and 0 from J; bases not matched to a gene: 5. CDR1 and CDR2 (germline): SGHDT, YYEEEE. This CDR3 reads CASIPTGMNTEAFF. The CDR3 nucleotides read TGTGCCAGCATCCCGACAGGGATGAACACTGAAGCTTTCTTT.

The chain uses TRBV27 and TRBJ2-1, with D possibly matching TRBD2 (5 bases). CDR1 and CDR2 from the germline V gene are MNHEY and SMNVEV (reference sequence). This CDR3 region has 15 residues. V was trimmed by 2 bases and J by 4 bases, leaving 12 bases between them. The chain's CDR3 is CASSLVKGEYNEQFF. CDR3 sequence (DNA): TGTGCCAGCAGTTTAGTAAAGGGAGAATACAATGAGCAGTTCTTC.

CDR3 bases: TGTGCCACCAGCAGGGGAACCACAGGGGGCTGGGGCTACACCTTC. It yields the protein CATSRGTTGGWGYTF. This chain joins TRBV15 and TRBJ1-2, with TRBD1 matching over 9 bases. This CDR3 contains 15 residues. The germline gives CDR1 LNHNV, CDR2 YYDKDF (reference sequence). The V segment lost 3 bases and the J segment 8 bases; nucleotides outside the gene matches: 10. The full variable domain, completed using reference TRBV15 and TRBJ1-2, is DAMVIQNPRYQVTQFGKPVTLSCSQTLNHNVMYWYQQKSSQAPKLLFHYYDKDFNNEADTPDNFQSRRPNTSFCFLDIRSPGLGDTAMYLCATSRGTTGGWGYTFGSGTRLTVV.

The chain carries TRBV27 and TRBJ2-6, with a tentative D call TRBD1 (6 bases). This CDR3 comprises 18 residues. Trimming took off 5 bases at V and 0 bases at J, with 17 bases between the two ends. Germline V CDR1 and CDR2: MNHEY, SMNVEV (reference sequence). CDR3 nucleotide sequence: TGTGCCAGCAGTGAAACCGGGACACCCCGCTCTGGGGCCAACGTCCTGACTTTC. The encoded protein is CASSETGTPRSGANVLTF. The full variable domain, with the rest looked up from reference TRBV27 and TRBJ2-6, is EAQVTQNPRYLITVTGKKLTVTCSQNMNHEYMSWYRQDPGLGLRQIYYSMNVEVTDKGDVPEGYKVSRKEKRNFPLILESPSPNQTSLYFCASSETGTPRSGANVLTFGAGSRLTVL.

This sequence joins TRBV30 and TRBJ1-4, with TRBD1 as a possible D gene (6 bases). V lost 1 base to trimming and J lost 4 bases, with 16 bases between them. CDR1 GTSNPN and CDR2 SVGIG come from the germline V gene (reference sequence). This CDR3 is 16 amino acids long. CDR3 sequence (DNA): TGTGCCTGGAGTGGGGGGACACTAGACTATAATGAAAAACTGTTTTTT. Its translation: CAWSGGTLDYNEKLFF.

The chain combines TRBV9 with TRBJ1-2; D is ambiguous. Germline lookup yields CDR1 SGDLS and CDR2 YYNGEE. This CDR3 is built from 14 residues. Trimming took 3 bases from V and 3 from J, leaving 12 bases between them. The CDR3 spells CASSGRVSHYGYTF. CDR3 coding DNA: TGTGCCAGCAGCGGTCGGGTCTCCCACTATGGCTACACCTTC.

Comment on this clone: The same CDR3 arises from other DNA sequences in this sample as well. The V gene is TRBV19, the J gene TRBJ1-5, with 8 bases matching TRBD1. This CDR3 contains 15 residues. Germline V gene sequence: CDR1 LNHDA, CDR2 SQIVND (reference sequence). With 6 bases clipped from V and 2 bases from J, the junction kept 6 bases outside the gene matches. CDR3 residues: CASSSGQGGNQPQHF. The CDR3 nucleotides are TGTGCCAGTAGCTCAGGACAGGGTGGCAATCAGCCCCAGCATTTT.

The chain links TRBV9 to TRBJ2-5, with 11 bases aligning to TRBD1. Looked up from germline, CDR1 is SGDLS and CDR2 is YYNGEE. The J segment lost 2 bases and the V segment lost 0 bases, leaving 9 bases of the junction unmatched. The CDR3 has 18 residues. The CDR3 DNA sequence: TGTGCCAGCAGCGTAGGGACAGGGGGCTTTTATTCTCAAGAGACCCAGTACTTC. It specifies CASSVGTGGFYSQETQYF. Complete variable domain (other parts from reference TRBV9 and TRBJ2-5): DSGVTQTPKHLITATGQRVTLRCSPRSGDLSVYWYQQSLDQGLQFLIQYYNGEERAKGNILERFSAQQFPDLHSELNLSSLELGDSALYFCASSVGTGGFYSQETQYFGPGTRLLVL.

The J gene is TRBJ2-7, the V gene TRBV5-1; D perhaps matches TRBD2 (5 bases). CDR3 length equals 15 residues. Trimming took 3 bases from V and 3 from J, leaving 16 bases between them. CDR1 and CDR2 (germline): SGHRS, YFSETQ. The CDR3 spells CASSSGERYIYEQYF. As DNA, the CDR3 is TGCGCCAGCAGCTCCGGTGAGCGGTACATCTACGAGCAGTACTTC. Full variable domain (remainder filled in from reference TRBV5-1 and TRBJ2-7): KAGVTQTPRYLIKTRGQQVTLSCSPISGHRSVSWYQQTPGQGLQFLFEYFSETQRNKGNFPGRFSGRQFSNSRSEMNVSTLELGDSALYLCASSSGERYIYEQYFGPGTRLTVT.

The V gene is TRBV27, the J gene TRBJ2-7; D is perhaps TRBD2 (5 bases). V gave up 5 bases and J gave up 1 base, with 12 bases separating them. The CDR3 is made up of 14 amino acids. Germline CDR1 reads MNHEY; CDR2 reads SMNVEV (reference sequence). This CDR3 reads CASSPLEVSYEQYF. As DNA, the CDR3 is TGTGCCAGCAGTCCGTTGGAGGTATCCTACGAGCAGTACTTC.

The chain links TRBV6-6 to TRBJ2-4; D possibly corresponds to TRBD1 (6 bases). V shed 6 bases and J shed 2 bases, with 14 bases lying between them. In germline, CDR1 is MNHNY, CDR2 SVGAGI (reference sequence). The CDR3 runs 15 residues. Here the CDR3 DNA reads TGTGCCAGCAGACGGGACACCAGAACCAAAAACATTCAGTACTTC. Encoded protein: CASRRDTRTKNIQYF.

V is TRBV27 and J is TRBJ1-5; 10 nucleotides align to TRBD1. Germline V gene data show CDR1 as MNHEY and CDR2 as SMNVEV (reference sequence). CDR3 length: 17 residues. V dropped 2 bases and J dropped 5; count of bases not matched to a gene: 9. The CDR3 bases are TGTGCCAGCAGTTTACTCGGGACAGGGGTCGTCGATCAGCCCCAGCATTTT. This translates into CASSLLGTGVVDQPQHF.

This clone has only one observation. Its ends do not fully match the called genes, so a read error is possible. The CDR3 region has the DNA TGTGCCTGGAGTGGGGGGGGAAACTATGGCTACCCCTTC. Translating gives CAWSGGGNYGYPF. V usage is TRBV30 and J usage is TRBJ1-2; a possible D gene is TRBD1 (5 bases). The CDR3 consists of 13 residues. Germline CDR1 is GTSNPN and CDR2 is SVGIG (reference sequence).

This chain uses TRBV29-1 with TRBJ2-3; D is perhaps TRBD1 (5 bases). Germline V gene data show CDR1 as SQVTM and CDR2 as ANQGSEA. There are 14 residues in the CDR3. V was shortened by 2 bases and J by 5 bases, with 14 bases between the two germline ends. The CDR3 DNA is TGCAGCGTTGAATTTGGCCAGGGTAGAGATACGCAGTATTTT. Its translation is CSVEFGQGRDTQYF.

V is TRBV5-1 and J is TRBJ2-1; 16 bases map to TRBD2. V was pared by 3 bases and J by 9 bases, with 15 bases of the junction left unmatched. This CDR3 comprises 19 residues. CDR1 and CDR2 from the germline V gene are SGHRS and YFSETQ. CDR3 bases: TGCGCCAGCAGCTCACCGGGACTAGCGGGAGGGCCTTCGCCGTTTGAGCAGTTCTTC. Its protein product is CASSSPGLAGGPSPFEQFF.

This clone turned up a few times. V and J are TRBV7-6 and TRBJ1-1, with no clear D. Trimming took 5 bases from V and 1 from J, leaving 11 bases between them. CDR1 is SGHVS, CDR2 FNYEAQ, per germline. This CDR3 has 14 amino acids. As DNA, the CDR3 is TGTGCCAGCAGCGCCAAAGCAGGGAACACTGAAGCTTTCTTT. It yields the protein CASSAKAGNTEAFF.

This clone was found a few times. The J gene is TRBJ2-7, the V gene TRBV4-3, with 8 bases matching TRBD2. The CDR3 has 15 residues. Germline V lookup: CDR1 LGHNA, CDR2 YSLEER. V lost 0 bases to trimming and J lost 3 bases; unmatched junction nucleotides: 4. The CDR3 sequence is CASSQETTSGYEQYF. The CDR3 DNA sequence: TGCGCCAGCAGCCAAGAGACAACTAGCGGCTACGAGCAGTACTTC.

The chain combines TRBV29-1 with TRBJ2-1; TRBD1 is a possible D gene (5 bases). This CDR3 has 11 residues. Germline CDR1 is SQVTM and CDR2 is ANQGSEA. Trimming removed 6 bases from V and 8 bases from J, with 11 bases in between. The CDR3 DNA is TGCAGCGTCTCGTTCAGGGATGAGCAGTTCTTC. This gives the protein CSVSFRDEQFF.